This T cell receptor (beta chain) was recovered during a study of blood T cell repertoires in COVID-19. This clone turned up a few times. Germline CDR1 reads SGHNT; CDR2 reads YENEEA. The CDR3 is made up of 13 amino acids. V was trimmed by 7 bases and J by 8 bases, leaving 15 bases between them. TCRdb's copy holds only in-frame clones and misses some; the assay was immunoSEQ multiplex PCR. The table records over 130,000 clones, roughly four fifths of them present only once. This receptor was obtained from an elderly woman with active or convalescent COVID-19. The source material was peripheral blood. J is TRBJ2-1 and V is TRBV11-3; perhaps TRBD1 as D (6 bases). CDR3 region: CASKNREIDEQFF. DNA of the CDR3: TGTGCCAGCAAGAACAGGGAGATCGATGAGCAGTTCTTC.